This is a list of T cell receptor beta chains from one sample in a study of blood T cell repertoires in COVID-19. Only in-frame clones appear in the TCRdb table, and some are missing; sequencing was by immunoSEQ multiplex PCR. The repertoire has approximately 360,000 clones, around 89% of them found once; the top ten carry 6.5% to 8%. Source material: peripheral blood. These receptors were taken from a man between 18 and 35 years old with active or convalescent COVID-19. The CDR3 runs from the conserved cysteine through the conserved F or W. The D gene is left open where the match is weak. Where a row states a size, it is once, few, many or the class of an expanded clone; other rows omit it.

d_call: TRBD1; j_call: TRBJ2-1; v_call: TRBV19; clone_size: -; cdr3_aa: CASREQGADEQFF; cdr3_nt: TGTGCCAGTAGAGAGCAGGGGGCGGATGAGCAGTTCTTC
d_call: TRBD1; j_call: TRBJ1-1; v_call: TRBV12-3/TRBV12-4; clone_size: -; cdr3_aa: CASSDRGLTEAFF; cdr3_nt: TGTGCCAGCAGTGACAGGGGGCTGACTGAAGCTTTCTTT
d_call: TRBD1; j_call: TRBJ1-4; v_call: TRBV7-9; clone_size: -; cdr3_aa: CASSLLRDRGPQGEKLFF; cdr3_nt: TGTGCCAGCAGCTTGCTGAGGGACAGGGGGCCCCAGGGTGAAAAACTGTTTTTT
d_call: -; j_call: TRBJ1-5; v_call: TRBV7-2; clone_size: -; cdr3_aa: CASSLASRDQPQHF; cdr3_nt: TGTGCCAGCAGCTTAGCGTCGAGGGATCAGCCCCAGCATTTT
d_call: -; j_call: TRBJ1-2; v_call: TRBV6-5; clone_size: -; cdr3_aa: CASSSTVRDPYGYTF; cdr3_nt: TGTGCCAGCAGTTCCACAGTGCGGGACCCTTATGGCTACACCTTC
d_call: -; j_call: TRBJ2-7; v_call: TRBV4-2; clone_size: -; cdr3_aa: CASSRKGDGSYEQYF; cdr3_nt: TGTGCCAGCAGCCGGAAAGGGGATGGGTCCTACGAGCAGTACTTC
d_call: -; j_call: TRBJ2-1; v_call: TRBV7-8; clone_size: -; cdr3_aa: CASSLATGLPYNEQFF; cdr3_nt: TGTGCCAGCAGCTTAGCGACTGGACTCCCTTACAATGAGCAGTTCTTC
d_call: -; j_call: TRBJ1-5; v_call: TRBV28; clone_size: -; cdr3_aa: CASIRGGGGNQPQHF; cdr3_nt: TGTGCCAGCATACGAGGAGGGGGAGGGAATCAGCCCCAGCATTTT
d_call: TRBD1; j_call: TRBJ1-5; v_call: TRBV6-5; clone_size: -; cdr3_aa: CASSLRTGDQPQHF; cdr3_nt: TGTGCCAGCAGTCTGCGGACAGGGGATCAGCCCCAGCATTTT
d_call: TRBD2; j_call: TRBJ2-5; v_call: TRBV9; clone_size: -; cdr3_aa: CASSAIPGLAGGRGETQYF; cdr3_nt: TGTGCCAGCAGCGCAATCCCGGGACTAGCGGGGGGCCGAGGAGAGACCCAGTACTTC
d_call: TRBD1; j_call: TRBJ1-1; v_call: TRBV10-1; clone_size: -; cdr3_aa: CASSEMTGGMNTEAFF; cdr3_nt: TGCGCCAGCAGTGAGATGACAGGGGGGATGAACACTGAAGCTTTCTTT
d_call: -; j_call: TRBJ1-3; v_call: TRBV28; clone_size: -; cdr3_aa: CASISQGARNTIYF; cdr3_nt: TGTGCCAGCATCTCACAGGGAGCGCGAAACACCATATATTTT
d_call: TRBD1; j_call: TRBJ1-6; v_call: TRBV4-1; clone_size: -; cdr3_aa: CASSKTGLDSPLHF; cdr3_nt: TGCGCCAGCAGCAAGACAGGGTTGGATTCACCCCTCCACTTT
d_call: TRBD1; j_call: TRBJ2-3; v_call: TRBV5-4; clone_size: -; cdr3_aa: CASSIPGTGGRDTQYF; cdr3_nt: TGTGCCAGCAGCATACCCGGGACAGGGGGCCGAGATACGCAGTATTTT
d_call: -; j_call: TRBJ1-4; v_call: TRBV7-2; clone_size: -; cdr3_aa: CASSTRGGTNEKLFF; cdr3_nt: TGTGCCAGCAGCACGCGGGGGGGAACTAATGAAAAACTGTTTTTT
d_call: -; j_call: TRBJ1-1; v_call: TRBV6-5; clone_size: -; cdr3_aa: CASSRGGPNTEAFF; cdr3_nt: TGTGCCAGCAGTCGCGGGGGGCCAAACACTGAAGCTTTCTTT
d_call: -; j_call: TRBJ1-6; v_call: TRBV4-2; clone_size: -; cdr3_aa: CASSQIPGESNSPLHF; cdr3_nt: TGTGCCAGCAGCCAAATTCCAGGGGAAAGTAATTCACCCCTCCACTTT
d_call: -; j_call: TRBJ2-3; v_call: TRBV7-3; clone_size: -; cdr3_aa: CASSSGRGGYTDTQYF; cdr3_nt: TGTGCCAGCAGCTCCGGGCGGGGCGGGTACACAGATACGCAGTATTTT
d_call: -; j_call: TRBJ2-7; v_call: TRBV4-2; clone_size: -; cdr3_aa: CASSQGGVSYEQYF; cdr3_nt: TGTGCCAGCAGCCAAGGGGGGGTCTCCTACGAGCAGTACTTC
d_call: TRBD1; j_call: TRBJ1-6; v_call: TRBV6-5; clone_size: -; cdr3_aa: CASSYLLRQGRSPLHF; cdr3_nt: TGTGCCAGCAGTTACCTCCTTCGACAGGGTCGGTCACCCCTCCACTTT
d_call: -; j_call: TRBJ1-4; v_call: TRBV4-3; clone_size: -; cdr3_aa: CASSRAGGGSATNEKLFF; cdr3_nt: TGCGCCAGCAGCCGGGCAGGTGGCGGGAGTGCAACTAATGAAAAACTGTTTTTT
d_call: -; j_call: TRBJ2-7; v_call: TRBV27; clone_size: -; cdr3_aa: CASSLQGGYEQYF; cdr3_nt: TGTGCCAGCAGTTTACAGGGTGGGTACGAGCAGTACTTC
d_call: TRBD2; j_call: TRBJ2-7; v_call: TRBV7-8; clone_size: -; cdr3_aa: CASSLRVAGGRNEQYF; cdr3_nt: TGTGCCAGCAGCTTACGGGTAGCGGGAGGCCGCAACGAGCAGTACTTC
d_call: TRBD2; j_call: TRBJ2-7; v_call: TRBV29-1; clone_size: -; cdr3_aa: CSVWTSGSGAYEQYF; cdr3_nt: TGCAGCGTGTGGACTAGCGGGAGTGGAGCCTACGAGCAGTACTTC
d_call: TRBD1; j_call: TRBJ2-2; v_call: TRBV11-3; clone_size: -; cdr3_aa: CASSLETGVASTGELFF; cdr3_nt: TGTGCCAGCAGCTTAGAGACAGGGGTCGCTTCCACCGGGGAGCTGTTTTTT
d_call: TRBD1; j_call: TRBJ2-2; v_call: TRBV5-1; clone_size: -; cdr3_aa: CATGTGVAGELFF; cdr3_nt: TGCGCCACCGGGACAGGGGTTGCCGGGGAGCTGTTTTTT
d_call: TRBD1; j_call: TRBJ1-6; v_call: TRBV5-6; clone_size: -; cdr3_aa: CASSPRGRVSPLHF; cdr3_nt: TGTGCCAGCAGCCCCAGGGGGCGCGTTTCACCCCTCCACTTT
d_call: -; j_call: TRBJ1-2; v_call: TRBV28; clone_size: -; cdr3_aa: CASSSAYGYTF; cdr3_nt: TGTGCCAGCAGTTCAGCGTATGGCTACACCTTC
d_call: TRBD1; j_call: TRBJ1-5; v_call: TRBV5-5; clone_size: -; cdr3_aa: CASSSGTGGGNQPQHF; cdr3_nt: TGTGCCAGCAGCTCCGGGACAGGGGGCGGCAATCAGCCCCAGCATTTT
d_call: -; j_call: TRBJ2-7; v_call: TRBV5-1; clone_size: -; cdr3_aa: CASSSQGGYEQYF; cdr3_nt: TGCGCCAGCAGCTCCCAGGGGGGTTACGAGCAGTACTTC
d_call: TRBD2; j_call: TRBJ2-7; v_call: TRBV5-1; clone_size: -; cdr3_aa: CASSLRPGGGSQEQYF; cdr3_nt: TGCGCCAGCAGCTTGCGGCCCGGGGGGGGATCACAAGAGCAGTACTTC
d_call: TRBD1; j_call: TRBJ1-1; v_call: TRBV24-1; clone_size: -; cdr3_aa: CATSDLRSRGRGRGTEAFF; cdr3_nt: TGTGCCACCAGTGATTTGAGATCAAGAGGCAGGGGGCGCGGCACTGAAGCTTTCTTT
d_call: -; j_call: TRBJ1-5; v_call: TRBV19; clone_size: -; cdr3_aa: CASSKTVPLGPQHF; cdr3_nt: TGTGCCAGTAGTAAGACAGTCCCCTTAGGGCCCCAGCATTTT
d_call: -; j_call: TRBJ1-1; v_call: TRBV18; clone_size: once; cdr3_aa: CASSPRRGAENTEAFF; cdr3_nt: TGTGCCAGCTCACCACGTCGGGGGGCTGAGAACACTGAAGCTTTCTTT
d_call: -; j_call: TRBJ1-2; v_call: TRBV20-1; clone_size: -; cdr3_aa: CSARKAGGYTF; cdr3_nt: TGCAGTGCTAGGAAGGCGGGTGGCTACACCTTC
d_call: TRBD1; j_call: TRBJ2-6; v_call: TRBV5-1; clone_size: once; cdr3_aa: CASSPWTGASSGANVLTF; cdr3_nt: TGCGCCAGCAGCCCTTGGACAGGGGCTTCCTCTGGGGCCAACGTCCTGACTTTC
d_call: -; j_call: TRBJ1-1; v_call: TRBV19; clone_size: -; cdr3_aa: CASRGRVTGSTEAFF; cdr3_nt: TGTGCCAGCCGCGGCAGGGTGACGGGTAGCACTGAAGCTTTCTTT